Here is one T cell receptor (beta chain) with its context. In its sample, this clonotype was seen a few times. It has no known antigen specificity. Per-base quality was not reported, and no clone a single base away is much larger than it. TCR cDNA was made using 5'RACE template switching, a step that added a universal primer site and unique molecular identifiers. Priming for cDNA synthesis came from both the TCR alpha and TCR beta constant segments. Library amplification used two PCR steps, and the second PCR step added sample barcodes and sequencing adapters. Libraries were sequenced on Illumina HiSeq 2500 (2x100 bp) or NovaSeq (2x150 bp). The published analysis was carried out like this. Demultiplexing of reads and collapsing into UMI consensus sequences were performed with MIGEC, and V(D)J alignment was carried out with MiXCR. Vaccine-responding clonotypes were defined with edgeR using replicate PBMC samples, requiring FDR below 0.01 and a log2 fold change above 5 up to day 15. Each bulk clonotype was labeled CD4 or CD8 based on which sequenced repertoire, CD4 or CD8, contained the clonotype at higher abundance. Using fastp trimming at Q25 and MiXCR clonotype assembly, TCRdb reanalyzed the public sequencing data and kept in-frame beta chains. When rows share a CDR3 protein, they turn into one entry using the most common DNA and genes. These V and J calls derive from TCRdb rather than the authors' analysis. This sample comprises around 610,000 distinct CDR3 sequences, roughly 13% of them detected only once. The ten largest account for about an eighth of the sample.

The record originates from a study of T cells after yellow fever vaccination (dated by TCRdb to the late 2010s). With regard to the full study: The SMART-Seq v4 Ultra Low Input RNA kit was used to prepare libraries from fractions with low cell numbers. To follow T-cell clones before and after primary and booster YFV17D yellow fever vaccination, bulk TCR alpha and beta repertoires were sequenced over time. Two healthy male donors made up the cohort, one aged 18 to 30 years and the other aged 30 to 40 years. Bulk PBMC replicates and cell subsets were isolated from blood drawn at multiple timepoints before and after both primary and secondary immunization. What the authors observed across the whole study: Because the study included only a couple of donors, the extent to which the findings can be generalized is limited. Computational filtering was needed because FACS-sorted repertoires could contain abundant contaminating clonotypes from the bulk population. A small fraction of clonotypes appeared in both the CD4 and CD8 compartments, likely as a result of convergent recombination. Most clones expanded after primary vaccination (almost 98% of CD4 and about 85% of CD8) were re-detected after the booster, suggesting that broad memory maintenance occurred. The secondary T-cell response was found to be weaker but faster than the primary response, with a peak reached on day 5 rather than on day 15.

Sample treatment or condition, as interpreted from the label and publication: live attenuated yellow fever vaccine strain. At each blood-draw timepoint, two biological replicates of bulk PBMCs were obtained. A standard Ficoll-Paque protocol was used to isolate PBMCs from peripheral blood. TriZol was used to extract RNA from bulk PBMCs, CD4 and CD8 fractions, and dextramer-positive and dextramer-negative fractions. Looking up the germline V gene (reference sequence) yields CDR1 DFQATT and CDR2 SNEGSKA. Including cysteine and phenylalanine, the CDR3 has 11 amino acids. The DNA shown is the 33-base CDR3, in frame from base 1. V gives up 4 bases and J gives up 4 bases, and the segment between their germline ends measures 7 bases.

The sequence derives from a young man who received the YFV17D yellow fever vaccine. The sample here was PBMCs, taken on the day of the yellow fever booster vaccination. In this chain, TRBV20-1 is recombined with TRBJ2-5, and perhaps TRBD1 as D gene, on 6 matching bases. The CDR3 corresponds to CSAIRGETQYF. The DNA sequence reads TGCAGTGCTATCAGGGGAGAGACCCAGTACTTC.